This entry is about one T cell receptor beta chain. The CDR3 extends over 15 amino acids. With 4 bases clipped from V and 4 bases from J, the junction kept 7 bases outside the gene matches. Per the germline V gene, CDR1 is SGHTA and CDR2 is FQGNSA. The source of the sample is a study of Ad26.COV2.S vaccination and SARS-CoV-2 variants. Indicated treatment: 19 received Ad26.COV2.S at low or high dose, single or two shots; several received placebo; per-sample allocation not given. The investigators took samples on day 63 after the first vaccine or placebo injection. Using immunoSEQ multiplex PCR, the repertoire was profiled, and TCRdb retains in-frame clones only, with some absent. Of 200,000 to 300,000 clones detected, around 87% appear once; the ten largest clones hold about 11%.

The source of this sequence is a person aged 18-65 years who received the Ad26.COV2.S COVID-19 vaccine or a placebo. This sample comprised peripheral blood, obtained in a trial of Ad26.COV2.S vaccine versus placebo. This chain links TRBV7-2 with TRBJ2-3; 8 bases line up with TRBD2. CDR3 protein: CASSSSGSRADTQYF. The CDR3, as DNA: TGTGCCAGCAGCTCCAGCGGGAGCCGGGCAGATACGCAGTATTTT.